The next 20 T cell receptor beta chains were all read from a single sample in a study of metastatic and nonmetastatic thyroid tumors. Patients underwent thyroid surgery, and none had received any treatment before it. From the PCR reads, TCRdb re-called clones with MiXCR. The data contain about 45,000 clones, 4% to 5% of them singletons. The sequencing sample was made of blood. Receptor source: a female donor with papillary thyroid cancer or a benign thyroid nodule (not recorded which). Some clones in this sample may be carry-over from other donors' samples.

This clone was seen a handful of times. The chain is built from TRBV19 and TRBJ1-2; D is perhaps TRBD1 (6 bases). In germline, CDR1 is LNHDA, CDR2 SQIVND (reference sequence). This CDR3 is built from 13 residues. V lost 7 bases to trimming and J lost 9 bases, with 18 bases between them. The CDR3 protein is CASTITLGDSYTF. For the CDR3, the DNA is TGTGCCAGTACCATAACCCTGGGGGACAGCTACACCTTC.

This clone has a count of ten or more. The chain couples TRBV5-8 to TRBJ1-5, with D perhaps matching TRBD1 (6 bases). The V end was cut by 6 bases, the J end by 1 base, with 14 bases between. CDR1 is SGHTS, CDR2 YDEGEE, per germline. The CDR3 totals 15 residues. In DNA form, the CDR3 reads TGTGCCAGCACCGGGACACAAATAAGCAATCAGCCCCAGCATTTT. Its protein product is CASTGTQISNQPQHF.

This clone has just a few counts. Just one base apart from a much larger clone, this may be a read error. J is TRBJ1-5 and V is TRBV7-3; the match to TRBD1 covers 7 bases. The CDR3 sequence is 15 residues long. The germline gives CDR1 SGHTA, CDR2 FQGTGA. After removal of 6 bases from V and 3 bases from J, the junction contained 8 bases not matched to a gene. The CDR3 is CASSHDRAANQPQHF. DNA of the CDR3: TGTGCCAGCAGTCACGACAGGGCCGCCAATCAGCCCCAGCATTTT.

The rearrangement uses TRBV6-5 and TRBJ1-6; a weak D match, TRBD1 (5 bases). Per germline, CDR1 MNHEY and CDR2 SVGAGI. The CDR3 consists of 16 residues. The V gene lost 2 bases and the J gene lost 9 bases, with 17 bases spanning the gap. The DNA of the CDR3 is TGTGCCAGCAGTTACCGCACTGGGACCCGGAGTTCACCCCTCCACTTT. This gives the protein CASSYRTGTRSSPLHF.

This clone occurred many times. V is TRBV3-1 and J is TRBJ2-1, with a tentative D call TRBD2 (6 bases). The length of the CDR3 is 13 residues. Between the trimmed V and J ends, which lost 4 bases and 9 bases, there was a span of 13 bases. Germline values: CDR1 LGHDT, CDR2 YNNKEL (reference sequence). This CDR3 is CASSRGLGGEQFF. The CDR3 nucleotides are TGTGCCAGCAGCCGGGGACTCGGCGGTGAGCAGTTCTTC.

On this clone itself: Compared with germline, one end of the junction differs, possibly owing to a read error. The CDR3, as DNA: TGTGCCATCAGTTCTTGGCAGGGAGCTTTCTTT. This encodes CAISSWQGAFF. The chain uses TRBV6-9 and TRBJ1-1; maybe TRBD1 (5 bases). The CDR3 has 11 amino acids. Per germline, CDR1 MNHGY and CDR2 SVAAGI.

Sample share makes this clone medium-sized (0.01 to 0.1%). The gene calls are TRBV6-1 and TRBJ1-6; D uncertain. With 6 bases removed from V and 9 bases from J, the gap between germline ends came to 18 bases. The CDR3 sequence is 15 residues long. The germline V gene has CDR1 MNHNS and CDR2 SASEGT. The CDR3 spells CASRLRETRGSPLHF. The CDR3, as DNA: TGTGCCAGCAGATTACGTGAGACGCGAGGTTCACCCCTCCACTTT.

This clone has at least ten counts. The CDR3 sequence: CASSPGREDEQYF. DNA of the CDR3: TGTGCCAGCAGCCCTGGGAGGGAGGACGAGCAGTACTTC. The chain is built from TRBV5-6 and TRBJ2-7; 7 bases are a match to TRBD2. Germline assignment: CDR1 SGHDT and CDR2 YYEEEE. There are 13 residues in the CDR3. J lost 5 bases, V lost 4 bases, and 6 bases had no gene match.

This clone showed up many times. The chain couples TRBV30 to TRBJ1-1; D is uncertain. Trimming pared 2 bases from V and 3 bases from J, leaving 19 bases between. The germline gives CDR1 GTSNPN, CDR2 SVGIG (reference sequence). The length of the CDR3 is 16 residues. Here the CDR3 DNA reads TGTGCCTGGAGTTACGACCCGACAACCCCCGACACTGAAGCTTTCTTT. It is translated as CAWSYDPTTPDTEAFF.

In its sample, this clone was seen many times. DNA of the CDR3: TGTGCCAGCAGCTTAAGTAGCGGGACTTCCTACGAGCAGTACTTC. Its protein product is CASSLSSGTSYEQYF. This rearrangement joins TRBV7-2 to TRBJ2-7; 8 bases line up with TRBD2. Germline V gene lookup returns CDR1 SGHTA and CDR2 FQGNSA. With 2 bases clipped from V and 1 base from J, the junction kept 4 bases outside the gene matches. The CDR3 has 15 amino acids.

The table lists this clone with a few counts. The chain couples TRBV6-5 to TRBJ1-2; D gene ambiguous. Germline V gene sequence: CDR1 MNHEY, CDR2 SVGAGI. Trimming pared 0 bases from V and 4 bases from J, leaving 21 bases between. CDR3 length: 18 residues. The CDR3 is CASSYSPLHGYKIYGYTF. In DNA, the CDR3 is TGTGCCAGCAGTTACTCCCCACTTCATGGCTATAAAATCTATGGCTACACCTTC.

The V gene is TRBV11-2, the J gene TRBJ2-1, with D possibly matching TRBD2 (5 bases). The V end was cut by 1 base, the J end by 0 bases, with 7 bases between. The CDR3 contains 15 residues. Germline V gene sequence: CDR1 SGHAT, CDR2 FQNNGV. The CDR3 region has the DNA TGTGCCAGCAGCTTAGCGGGATTCTCCTACAATGAGCAGTTCTTC. It codes for CASSLAGFSYNEQFF.

This clone has just a few counts. This specimen includes other DNA sequences encoding the same CDR3. The V call is TRBV28, the J call TRBJ2-2; D not resolved. The germline gives CDR1 MDHEN, CDR2 SYDVKM. Trimming cost V 2 bases and J 13 bases, with 11 bases left between them. The CDR3 covers 12 residues. The CDR3 region is CASSLIAARLFF. CDR3 DNA: TGTGCCAGCAGTTTAATTGCGGCCCGGCTGTTTTTT.

This clone was observed many times. The V call is TRBV19, the J call TRBJ1-5; a weak D match, TRBD1 (5 bases). Germline CDR1 reads LNHDA; CDR2 reads SQIVND (reference sequence). Trimming took 2 bases from V and 2 from J, leaving 10 bases between them. The CDR3 covers 15 residues. The DNA for the CDR3 is TGTGCCAGTAGTATAAGCAGGGATCGCAATCAGCCCCAGCATTTT. It is translated as CASSISRDRNQPQHF.

This clone came up a few times. The rearrangement joins TRBV18 to TRBJ2-2; no firm D call. Germline V CDR1 and CDR2: KGHSH, LQKENI. The CDR3 contains 12 residues. Trimming stripped 2 bases from V and 8 bases from J, with 6 bases between. CDR3 nucleotides: TGTGCCAGCTCACCATTTGAAGGGGAGCTGTTTTTT. It translates to CASSPFEGELFF.

This clone was recorded a few times. V and J are TRBV2 and TRBJ2-7; no clear D gene. This CDR3 region has 13 residues. Trimming removed 8 bases from V and 2 bases from J, with 13 bases in between. Germline lookup yields CDR1 SNHLY and CDR2 FYNNEI. CDR3 loop: CASVEVGTYEQYF. In DNA form, the CDR3 reads TGTGCCAGCGTTGAAGTAGGGACCTACGAGCAGTACTTC.

This clone was seen ten or more times. The chain is built from TRBV12-3 or TRBV12-4 and TRBJ2-7, with TRBD2 matching over 12 bases. Trimming took 4 bases from V and 3 from J; bases not matched to a gene: 4. This CDR3 has 15 residues. CDR3 loop: CASSSGTSGYYEQYF. CDR3 in DNA: TGTGCCAGCAGTTCCGGGACTAGCGGGTACTACGAGCAGTACTTC.

There are a few counts of this clone. The junction does not match germline at one end; this may be a read error. J is TRBJ2-5 and V is TRBV12-3 or TRBV12-4, with 9 positions matching TRBD1. This CDR3 is 16 amino acids long. DNA of the CDR3: TGTGCCAGCATTTTAGCGACGGGACAGGGAGGGGAGACCCTGTACTTC. Protein product: CASILATGQGGETLYF.

In its sample, this clone was seen a few times. A read error may explain this, as a much larger clone is one base away. The genes are TRBV20-1 and TRBJ1-1; no definite D call. With 8 bases removed from V and 6 bases from J, the gap between germline ends came to 28 bases. Germline CDR1 and CDR2: DFQATT and SNEGSKA (reference sequence). The CDR3 has 16 amino acids. The chain's CDR3 is CSPTTLLGRHGPEAFF. Written as DNA, the CDR3 is TGCAGTCCTACCACACTCCTGGGGAGGCATGGGCCTGAAGCTTTCTTT.

Of note for this clone: At one of its ends the junction is not consistent with the germline gene, which may arise from a read error. The CDR3 DNA reads TGTGCCGCCAGCAGGAACAGGGGTAGTAACTGGGAGCTGTTTTTT. This codes for CAASRNRGSNWELFF. This chain links TRBV15 with TRBJ2-2; TRBD1 matches at 7 bases. CDR1 and CDR2 from the germline V gene are LNHNV and YYDKDF (reference sequence). The CDR3 is made up of 15 amino acids.